The entry below describes one T cell receptor beta chain. Its antigen is not identified. Per the germline V gene, CDR1 is LNHDA and CDR2 is SQIVND (reference sequence). Deletions cut 6 bases from V and 5 bases from J, with 13 bases between. The CDR3 totals 13 residues. This entry belongs to a study of blood T cells in healthy people across ages. Overall study findings and caveats: A greater number of naive CD4+ cells and higher diversity distinguished long-lived donors from aged donors.

Then a second PCR, running about 7 to 11 cycles, was carried out with a sample-barcoded 5' primer and a J-beta primer mix. TCRdb redid the calling of the 5' RACE reads with MiXCR, one entry per CDR3 protein. The sample carries about 620,000 distinct CDR3 sequences, 45% to 60% recorded once. The chain employs TRBV19 and TRBJ1-2, with D hard to call. The sequenced material came from blood. This TCR was sampled from a woman aged 80 or over in good health. CDR3 bases: TGTGCCAGTAGGCGCACGGGATATTATGGCTACACCTTC. Translation gives CASRRTGYYGYTF.